The rows below give T cell receptor beta chains drawn from one sample of a study of blood T cell repertoires in COVID-19. The assay was immunoSEQ multiplex PCR, and TCRdb's table has in-frame clones only and misses some. Among some 240,000 clones listed, approximately 88% were seen once. The sample consisted of PBMCs or T cells enriched from blood (not recorded which). These receptors originate from a woman aged 40-49 years who had been exposed to COVID-19. The conserved cysteine and the conserved F or W are not part of the CDR3 here.

j_call v_call cdr3_aa
TRBJ1-4 TRBV2 ASSGRQGPNEKLF
TRBJ2-2 TRBV5-4 ASSLDTGELF
TRBJ1-3 TRBV18 ASSPTGAGNTIY
TRBJ2-2 TRBV3-1/TRBV3-2 ASSQSGGATTGELF
TRBJ1-3 TRBV6-5 ASSYGGTGNTIY
TRBJ1-1 TRBV9 ASSVGGGLDTEAF
TRBJ1-2 TRBV19 ASIPTGITPYGYT
TRBJ2-5 TRBV5-1 ASSPSQETQY
TRBJ1-2 TRBV5-1 ASSTTWGRPHGYT
TRBJ1-2 TRBV19 ASQWGVQGTYGYT
TRBJ1-1 TRBV11-3 ASSSLDRGLPEAF
TRBJ1-1 TRBV4-3 ASSQVGGAGTEAF
TRBJ1-6 TRBV4-1 ASSQEFGYRGTSSPLH
TRBJ1-4 TRBV10-3 AISETGSGEKLF
TRBJ2-3 TRBV7-9 ASSQLASKADTQY
TRBJ2-3 TRBV9 ASSVGVTDTQY
TRBJ1-2 TRBV27 ASSQTGLSGYT
TRBJ1-2 TRBV5-5 ASGMDSENYGYT
TRBJ2-1 TRBV7-2 ASSLSARAQF
TRBJ1-2 TRBV19 ASSMASTRYGYT
TRBJ2-7 TRBV2 ASTAGVTYEQY
TRBJ2-1 TRBV6-2/TRBV6-3 ASSYHSGMDALSGGNEQF
TRBJ1-1 TRBV19 ASNTLNTEAF
TRBJ2-3 TRBV28 ASRAFISTDTQY
TRBJ1-2 TRBV11-2 ASSFAGGDIQ
TRBJ2-1 TRBV10-3 APEGLASYNEQF
TRBJ1-6 TRBV7-2 ASSFETDNSPLH
TRBJ1-6 TRBV28 ASSLQMAGWRGISNSPLH
TRBJ1-2 TRBV7-9 ASSERLSYGYT
TRBJ2-1 TRBV4-1 ASSQLLAGGPGNEQF
TRBJ1-1 TRBV7-9 ASSPRDRGGEAF
TRBJ1-3 TRBV7-2 ASSFYLQTGNTIY
TRBJ1-3 TRBV14 ASTGGFGNTIY
TRBJ1-1 TRBV29-1 SVENRRGGTEAF
TRBJ1-1 TRBV30 ACSIQGNTEAF
TRBJ2-3 TRBV5-1 ASKTSPTDTQY
TRBJ1-2 TRBV30 AWRQGALNYGYT
TRBJ1-2 TRBV30 AWSADRHGYT
TRBJ2-1 TRBV7-3 ASSLTTGVTYNEQF
TRBJ2-5 TRBV28 ASSLRGQETQY
TRBJ1-2 TRBV30 AWTGYHYGYT
TRBJ1-1 TRBV28 ASSLPGLNTEAF
TRBJ1-3 TRBV30 AWSVGGSGSSGNTIY
TRBJ1-5 TRBV28 ASSLEGQGFNQPQH
TRBJ2-7 TRBV6-2/TRBV6-3 ASRPTKTYEQY
TRBJ1-6 TRBV4-2 ASSQGGNSPLH
TRBJ2-2 TRBV11-3 ASSLAMTGRTGELF
TRBJ2-2 TRBV27 ASSLGVRGGMPTGELF
TRBJ1-2 TRBV29-1 SVPARANYGYT
TRBJ2-7 TRBV5-1 ASSLDGQFTYEQY
TRBJ2-2 TRBV4-1 ASSPFGLAGTGELF